This TCR beta chain derives from a study of blood T cell repertoires in COVID-19. Study information: Samples representing acute and convalescent COVID-19 were sourced from the United States, Italy and Spain. T cells, B-cell-depleted T cells, or PBMCs provided the cDNA or gDNA that served as material.

CDR1 MNHEY and CDR2 SVGAGI come from the germline V gene. The CDR3 loop spans 16 amino acids. J was trimmed by 7 bases and V by 4 bases; bases with no gene match: 12. This clone was detected only a few times. Per the study methods: Using reference gene primer amplification, nucleated cell counts were estimated. TCRdb's copy holds only in-frame clones and misses some; the assay was immunoSEQ multiplex PCR. Clone size and V and J calls were adopted from that table, with D and trimming inferred from the DNA. This table holds 150,000 or so clones, about 81% found once. The chain joins TRBV6-5 to TRBJ1-5; TRBD1 matches at 8 bases. The clonotype comes from a human donor in a cohort sampled during active COVID-19. The sequenced material came from peripheral blood. The chain's CDR3 is CASSSLPGTGIQPQHF. CDR3 in DNA: TGTGCCAGCAGTTCCCTCCCAGGGACAGGCATACAGCCCCAGCATTTT.